This is a list of T cell receptor beta chains from one sample in a study of blood T cells in healthy people across ages. In TCRdb, the 5' RACE reads were re-called with MiXCR into one record per CDR3 protein. The table includes around 1,000,000 distinct CDR3 sequences, roughly two fifths detected once. Sequencing was performed on blood. These receptors originate from a man aged 18 to 30 in good health. Both conserved end residues are part of each CDR3. The D gene is left open where the match is weak. A clone size is listed for some rows: how often the clone was seen (once, few, many), or a class if it is expanded.

>.|.|TRBJ2-3|TRBV11-3
CASSLFAGGGTDTQYF
TGTGCCAGCAGCTTGTTTGCAGGCGGAGGCACAGATACGCAGTATTTT
>TRBD1|.|TRBJ1-6|TRBV9
CASSGTGAGNSPLHF
TGTGCCAGCAGCGGGACAGGGGCGGGTAATTCACCCCTCCACTTT
>.|few|TRBJ2-4|TRBV6-2/TRBV6-3
CASSVLAKNIQYF
TGTGCCAGCAGTGTTTTAGCCAAAAACATTCAGTACTTC
>.|.|TRBJ2-1|TRBV7-9
CASKLAGREQFF
TGTGCCAGCAAACTAGCTGGACGAGAGCAGTTCTTC
>TRBD1|few|TRBJ2-7|TRBV10-3
CAITGDRIYEQYF
TGTGCCATCACCGGGGACAGGATCTACGAGCAGTACTTC
>.|.|TRBJ2-1|TRBV4-3
CASSQDPARYNEQFF
TGCGCCAGCAGCCAAGACCCGGCAAGATACAATGAGCAGTTCTTC
>.|.|TRBJ2-1|TRBV4-3
CASSQEGRNERFF
TGCGCCAGCAGCCAAGAGGGACGGAATGAGCGGTTCTTC
>.|few|TRBJ1-4|TRBV5-1
CASSLGMRNEKLFF
TGCGCCAGCAGCTTGGGGATGAGAAATGAAAAACTGTTTTTT
>TRBD1|few|TRBJ2-7|TRBV18
CASSPSRTGTYEQYF
TGTGCCAGCTCACCTTCTAGGACAGGAACCTACGAGCAGTACTTC
>.|.|TRBJ1-2|TRBV12-3/TRBV12-4
CASRGVNYGYTF
TGTGCCAGCAGGGGGGTTAACTATGGCTACACCTTC
>.|.|TRBJ2-5|TRBV11-2
CASRTLRVRRSNEQYF
TGTGCCAGCAGAACCCTTAGGGTGCGACGGAGCAATGAGCAGTACTTC
>.|.|TRBJ1-5|TRBV27
CASSLRVNLGQPQHF
TGTGCCAGCAGTTTGAGGGTTAACCTAGGTCAGCCCCAGCATTTT
>TRBD1|once|TRBJ1-1|TRBV5-1
CASSRSGTGAPEAFF
TGCGCCAGCAGCAGATCCGGGACAGGGGCTCCTGAAGCTTTCTTT
>.|few|TRBJ1-1|TRBV10-3
CAISDGGQDTEAFF
TGTGCCATCAGTGACGGGGGGCAAGATACTGAAGCTTTCTTT
>.|.|TRBJ1-2|TRBV11-2
CASSLGSRYTF
TGTGCCAGCAGCTTAGGGTCGCGTTACACCTTC
>.|.|TRBJ2-7|TRBV20-1
CSASRGPTYEQYF
TGCAGTGCTAGCAGGGGACCCACCTACGAGCAGTACTTC
>.|few|TRBJ2-7|TRBV5-1
CASRLTDPYEQYF
TGCGCCAGCAGACTGACAGACCCCTACGAGCAGTACTTC
>.|once|TRBJ1-1|TRBV30
CAWSDDRLNTEAFF
TGTGCCTGGAGCGACGACAGATTGAACACTGAAGCTTTCTTT
>.|.|TRBJ1-5|TRBV2
CASSGSGDGNQPQHF
TGTGCCAGCAGTGGGTCAGGGGATGGCAATCAGCCCCAGCATTTT